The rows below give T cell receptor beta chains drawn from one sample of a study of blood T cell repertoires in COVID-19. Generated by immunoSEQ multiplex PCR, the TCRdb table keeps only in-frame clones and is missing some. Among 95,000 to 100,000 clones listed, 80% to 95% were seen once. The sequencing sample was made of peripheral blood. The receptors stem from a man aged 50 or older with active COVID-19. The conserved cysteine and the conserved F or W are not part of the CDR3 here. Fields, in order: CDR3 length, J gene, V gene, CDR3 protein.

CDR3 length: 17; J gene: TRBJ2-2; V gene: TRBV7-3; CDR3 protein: ASSERIARFGTNTGELF
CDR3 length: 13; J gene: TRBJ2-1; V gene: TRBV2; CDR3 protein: ASSERGTYYNEQF
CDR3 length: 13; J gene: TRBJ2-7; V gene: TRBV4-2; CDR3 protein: ASSQETDRRGEQY
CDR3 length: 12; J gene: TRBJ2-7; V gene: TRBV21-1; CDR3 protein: ASIPGTGGYEQY
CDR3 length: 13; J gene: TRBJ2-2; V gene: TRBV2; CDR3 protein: ASTGTSGTTGELF
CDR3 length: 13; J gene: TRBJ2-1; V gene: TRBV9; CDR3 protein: ASSARTSADNEQF
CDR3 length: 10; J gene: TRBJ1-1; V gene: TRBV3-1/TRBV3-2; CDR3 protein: ASSQAPSKAF
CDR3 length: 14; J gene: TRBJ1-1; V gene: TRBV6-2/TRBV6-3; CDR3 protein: ASSSGYFVSDTEAF
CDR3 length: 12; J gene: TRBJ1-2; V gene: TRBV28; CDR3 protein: ASRGTGQNYGYT
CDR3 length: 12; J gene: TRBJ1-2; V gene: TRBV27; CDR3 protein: ASSFRQGGYGYT
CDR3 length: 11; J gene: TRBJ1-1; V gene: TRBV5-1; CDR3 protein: ASSLTGNTEAF
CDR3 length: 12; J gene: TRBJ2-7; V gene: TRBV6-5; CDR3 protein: ASRADRGRGEQY
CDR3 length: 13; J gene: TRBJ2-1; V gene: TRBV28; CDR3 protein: ASTYGLADINEQF
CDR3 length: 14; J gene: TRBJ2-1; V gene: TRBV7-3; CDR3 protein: ASSLTSDSSYNEQF
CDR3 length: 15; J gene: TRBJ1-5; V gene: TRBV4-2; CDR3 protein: ASSQGRNRGLDQPQH
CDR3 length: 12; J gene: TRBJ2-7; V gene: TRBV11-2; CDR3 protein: ASSLDLNSYEQY
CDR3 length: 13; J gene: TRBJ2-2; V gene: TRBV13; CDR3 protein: ASSPNRAASGELF
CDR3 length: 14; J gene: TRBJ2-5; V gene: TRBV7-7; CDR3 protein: ASSPGAGLARETQY
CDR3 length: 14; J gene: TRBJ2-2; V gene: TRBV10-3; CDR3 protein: AISESGTSGSRELF
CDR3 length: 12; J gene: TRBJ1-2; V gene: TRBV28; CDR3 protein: ASSSHGTGSGYT
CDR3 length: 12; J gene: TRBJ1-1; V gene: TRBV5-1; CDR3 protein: ASSSGVANTEAF
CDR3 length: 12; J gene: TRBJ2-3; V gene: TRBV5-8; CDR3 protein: ASRRGGGPDTQY
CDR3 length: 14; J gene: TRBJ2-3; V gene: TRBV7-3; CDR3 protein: ASSPRGRNSLGTQY
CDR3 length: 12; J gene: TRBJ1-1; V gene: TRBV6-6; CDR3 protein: ASSTQGANSRAF
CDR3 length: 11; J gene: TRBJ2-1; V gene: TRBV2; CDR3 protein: ASSGQAYNEQF
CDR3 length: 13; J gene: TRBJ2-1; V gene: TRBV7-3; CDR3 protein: ASSLRAANYNEQF
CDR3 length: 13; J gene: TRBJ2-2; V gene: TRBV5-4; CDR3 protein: ASSISGRGTGELF
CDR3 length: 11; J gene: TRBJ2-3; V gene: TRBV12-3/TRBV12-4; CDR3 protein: ASSARVFGTQY
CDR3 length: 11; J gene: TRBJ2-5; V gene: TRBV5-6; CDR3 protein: ASSLGRLETQY
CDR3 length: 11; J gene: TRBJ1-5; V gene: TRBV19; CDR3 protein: ASKGQGDQPQH
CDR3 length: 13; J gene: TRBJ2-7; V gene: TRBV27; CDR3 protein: ASSSWTSGKDEQY
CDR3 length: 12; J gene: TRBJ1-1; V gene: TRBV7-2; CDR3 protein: ASSLASQGVPAF
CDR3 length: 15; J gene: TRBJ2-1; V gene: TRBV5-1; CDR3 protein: ASSLSLITGNPREQF
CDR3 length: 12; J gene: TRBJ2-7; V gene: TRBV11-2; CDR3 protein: ASSYSGNPYEQY
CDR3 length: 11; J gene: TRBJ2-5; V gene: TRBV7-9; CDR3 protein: ASSFDGRETQY
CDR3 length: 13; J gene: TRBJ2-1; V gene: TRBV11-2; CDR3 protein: ASTSVAGYNNEQF
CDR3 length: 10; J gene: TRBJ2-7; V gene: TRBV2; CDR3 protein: ASSGDYYEQY
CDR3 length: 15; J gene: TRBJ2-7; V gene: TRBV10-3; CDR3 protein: AISPGTGFLTSYEQY
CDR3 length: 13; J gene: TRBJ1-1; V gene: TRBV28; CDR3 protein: ASSPPASTGTEAF
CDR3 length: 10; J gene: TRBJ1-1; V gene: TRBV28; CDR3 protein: ASKPSNTEAF
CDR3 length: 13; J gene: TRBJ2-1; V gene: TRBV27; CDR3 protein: ASSFKQGSYNEQF
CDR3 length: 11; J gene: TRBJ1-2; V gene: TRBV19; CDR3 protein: ASGWEGRYGYT
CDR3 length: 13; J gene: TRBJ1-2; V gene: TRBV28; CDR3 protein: ASSTTSVGGDGYT
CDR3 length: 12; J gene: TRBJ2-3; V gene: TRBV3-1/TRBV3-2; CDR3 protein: ASSQQGRTDTQY
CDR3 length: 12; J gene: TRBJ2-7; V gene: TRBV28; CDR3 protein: ASMALASSYEQY
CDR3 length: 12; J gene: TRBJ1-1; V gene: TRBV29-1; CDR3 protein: SLTRGGVNTEAF
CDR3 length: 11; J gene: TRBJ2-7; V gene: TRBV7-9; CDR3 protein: ASSLVAFDEQY
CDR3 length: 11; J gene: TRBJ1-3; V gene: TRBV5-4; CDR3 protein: ASSKAIENTIY
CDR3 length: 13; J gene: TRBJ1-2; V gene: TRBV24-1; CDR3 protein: ATSEGTEGFYGYT
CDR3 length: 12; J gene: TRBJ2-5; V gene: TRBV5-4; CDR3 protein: ASSPPGDQETQY
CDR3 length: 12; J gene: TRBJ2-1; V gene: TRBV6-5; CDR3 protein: ATSRGQGANEQF
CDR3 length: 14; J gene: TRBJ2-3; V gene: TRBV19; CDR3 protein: ASSARLAGTTDTQY
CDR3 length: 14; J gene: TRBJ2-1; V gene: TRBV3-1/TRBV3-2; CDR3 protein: ASSQAGSGRNNEQF
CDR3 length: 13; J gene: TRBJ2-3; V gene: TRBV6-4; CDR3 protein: ASSDSFRSTDTQY
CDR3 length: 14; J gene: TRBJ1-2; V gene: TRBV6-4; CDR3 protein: ASSPGEEAGGLGYT
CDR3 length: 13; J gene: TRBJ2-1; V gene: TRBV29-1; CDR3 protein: SAPRAGGSYNEQF
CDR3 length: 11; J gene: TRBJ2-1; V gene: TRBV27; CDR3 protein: ASRRGPYNEQF
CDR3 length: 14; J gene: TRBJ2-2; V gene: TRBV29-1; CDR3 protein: SGKLAGGPRTGELF
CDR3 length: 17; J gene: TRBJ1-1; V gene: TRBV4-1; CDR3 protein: ASSPHPDRLKQSDTEAF
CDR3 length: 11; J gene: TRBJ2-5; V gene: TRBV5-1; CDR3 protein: ASSLEGRETQY